These 29 T cell receptor beta chains came from one sample sequenced in a study of blood T cell repertoires in COVID-19 (TCRdb year 2020). Receptor amplification or capture employed the immunoSEQ multiplex PCR assay. The clones in this table, taken by TCRdb from immuneACCESS, are in-frame only. Not every clone is retained; where verified, under half of the shortfall comes from an unresolved V gene, and the cause of the rest is unknown. The sample has roughly 110,000 clones on record, roughly 85% of them singletons. The ten largest clonotypes hold 3% to 3.5% of the sample. The sequenced sample consisted of peripheral blood. The receptor set was obtained from a man aged 35 to 55 with acute or convalescent COVID-19.

The chain links TRBV4-1 to TRBJ1-3; D call uncertain. CDR3 length: 14 residues. Germline lookup yields CDR1 MGHRA and CDR2 YSYEKL. The V end was cut by 1 base, the J end by 0 bases, with 4 bases between. This CDR3 reads CASSQVHSGNTIYF. CDR3 in DNA: TGCGCCAGCAGCCAAGTTCACTCTGGAAACACCATATATTTT.

V and J are TRBV24-1 and TRBJ2-5; 11 nucleotides agree with TRBD1. Germline V lookup: CDR1 KGHDR, CDR2 SFDVKD. The CDR3 totals 19 residues. V was clipped by 4 bases and J by 4 bases; unmatched bases: 16. The CDR3 nucleotides read TGTGCCACCAGTGACACCCACCCCCCGGGACAGGGGGGTCGAGAGACCCAGTACTTC. Protein sequence: CATSDTHPPGQGGRETQYF.

This clone has a handful of counts. Other DNA sequences in the same sample also yield this CDR3. The rearrangement uses TRBV9 and TRBJ1-5, with D unresolved. The germline CDR1 and CDR2 sequences are SGDLS and YYNGEE. The CDR3 consists of 14 residues. The germline V and J ends were trimmed by 3 bases and 1 base, with 8 bases remaining between them. DNA for the CDR3: TGTGCCAGCAGCGCGGGGTTGAGCAATCAGCCCCAGCATTTT. Protein: CASSAGLSNQPQHF.

This clone was counted a single time. The rearrangement joins TRBV2 to TRBJ1-1; 9 bases are a match to TRBD1. CDR3 length equals 14 residues. In germline, CDR1 is SNHLY, CDR2 FYNNEI. The ends lost 6 bases at V and 11 bases at J; junction bases unmatched: 13. The CDR3 coding sequence is TGTGCCAGCAGGTCCGGGACAGGGCCTCTCCAGGCTTTCTTT. Amino acid sequence: CASRSGTGPLQAFF.

The chain couples TRBV25-1 to TRBJ2-5; TRBD1 might be the D (5 bases). In germline, CDR1 is MGHDK, CDR2 SYGVNS. The CDR3 consists of 14 residues. V gave up 1 base and J gave up 5 bases, with 11 bases separating them. The CDR3 nucleotides are TGTGCCAGCAGTGAATGGGGCCCCATTGAGACCCAGTACTTC. This sequence encodes CASSEWGPIETQYF.

The chain joins TRBV24-1 to TRBJ1-1; D is uncertain. Germline assignment: CDR1 KGHDR and CDR2 SFDVKD. This CDR3 spans 15 amino acids. Trimming took off 4 bases at V and 0 bases at J, with 11 bases between the two ends. In DNA form, the CDR3 reads TGTGCCACCAGTGAATCCGGGTCATTGAACACTGAAGCTTTCTTT. It is translated as CATSESGSLNTEAFF.

The chain combines TRBV19 with TRBJ2-2; 7 bases are shared with TRBD1. V lost 6 bases and J lost 2; bases outside the gene matches: 9. CDR3 size: 16 residues. From germline, CDR1 is LNHDA and CDR2 SQIVND (reference sequence). The CDR3 loop is CASSNPQGVNTGELFF. In DNA form, the CDR3 reads TGTGCCAGTAGCAACCCCCAGGGGGTAAACACCGGGGAGCTGTTTTTT.

The chain employs TRBV3-1 (or the pseudogene TRBV3-2) and TRBJ2-2, with 8 nucleotides matching TRBD1. With V trimmed by 1 base and J by 0 bases, 1 base remained unmatched. Germline CDR1 is LGHDT and CDR2 is YNNKEL (reference sequence). The CDR3 runs 16 residues. The CDR3 is CASSQGTGSNTGELFF. The DNA for the CDR3 is TGTGCCAGCAGCCAAGGGACAGGGTCGAACACCGGGGAGCTGTTTTTT.

This clone has just a few counts. This chain connects TRBV10-3 to TRBJ2-7, with 9 bases that match TRBD2. Trimming cost V 10 bases and J 0 bases; bases outside gene matches: 10. The CDR3 is made up of 15 amino acids. The germline CDR1 and CDR2 sequences are ENHRY and SYGVKD. For the CDR3, the DNA is TGTGCCACCGGATCAAGCGGGGGGATCTCCTACGAGCAGTACTTC. Its protein is CATGSSGGISYEQYF.

V and J are TRBV29-1 and TRBJ1-1; 8 nucleotides agree with TRBD1. CDR1 SQVTM and CDR2 ANQGSEA come from the germline V gene. The CDR3 has 14 residues. V was pared by 7 bases and J by 5 bases, with 12 bases of the junction left unmatched. CDR3 bases: TGCAGCGGCCGCAGGGGGCCGGCGGGGACTGAAGCTTTCTTT. Translation: CSGRRGPAGTEAFF.

The chain links TRBV2 to TRBJ2-5, with D maybe TRBD2 (5 bases). The V end lost 5 bases, the J end lost 5 bases, and 12 bases lay between the germline ends. Germline V gene lookup returns CDR1 SNHLY and CDR2 FYNNEI. The CDR3 totals 13 residues. CDR3 coding DNA: TGTGCCAGCAGTCGGGGTCTCGGGGAGACCCAGTACTTC. This gives the protein CASSRGLGETQYF. Combining the CDR3 with reference TRBV2 and TRBJ2-5 gives the whole variable domain EPEVTQTPSHQVTQMGQEVILRCVPISNHLYFYWYRQILGQKVEFLVSFYNNEISEKSEIFDDQFSVERPDGSNFTLKIRSTKLEDSAMYFCASSRGLGETQYFGPGTRLLVL.

The chain uses TRBV4-1 and TRBJ1-1; D might be TRBD1 (5 bases). V was cut by 0 bases and J by 2 bases, with 22 bases left in between. This CDR3 is 19 amino acids long. Germline CDR1 reads MGHRA; CDR2 reads YSYEKL. CDR3 amino acids: CASSQDRRVLEGSNTEAFF. CDR3 DNA: TGCGCCAGCAGCCAAGATCGTAGAGTGTTGGAGGGGTCTAACACTGAAGCTTTCTTT.

The chain combines TRBV19 with TRBJ2-2; D perhaps matches TRBD1 (6 bases). Per germline, CDR1 LNHDA and CDR2 SQIVND (reference sequence). The CDR3 length is 15 residues. Trimming took 7 bases from V and 1 from J, leaving 13 bases between them. This CDR3 reads CASTPGHLNTGELFF. The DNA for the CDR3 is TGTGCCAGTACACCGGGACATCTGAACACCGGGGAGCTGTTTTTT.

V gene TRBV3-1 (or the pseudogene TRBV3-2) combines with J gene TRBJ2-7, with D perhaps matching TRBD1 (6 bases). V was shortened by 5 bases and J by 6 bases, with 11 bases between the two germline ends. The CDR3 consists of 12 residues. CDR1 is LGHDT, CDR2 YNNKEL, per germline (reference sequence). The CDR3 DNA follows: TGTGCCAGCAGCTCAACAGGGTTCGAGCAGTACTTC. It codes for CASSSTGFEQYF.

This clone has just one count. The chain's CDR3 is CASAGQVVLSYEQYF. Written as DNA, the CDR3 is TGTGCCAGCGCGGGACAGGTCGTCCTATCCTACGAGCAGTACTTC. The chain couples TRBV6-6 to TRBJ2-7; 8 nucleotides match TRBD1. CDR3 length: 15 residues. J was trimmed by 1 base and V by 8 bases; bases with no gene match: 10. Looked up from germline, CDR1 is MNHNY and CDR2 is SVGAGI (reference sequence).

The chain combines TRBV5-1 with TRBJ2-2; 9 bases line up with TRBD2. This CDR3 comprises 15 residues. Germline V gene lookup returns CDR1 SGHRS and CDR2 YFSETQ. The V segment lost 4 bases and the J segment 3 bases; nucleotides outside the gene matches: 4. CDR3 nucleotides: TGCGCCAGCAGCCCTACTAGCGGGTACACCGGGGAGCTGTTTTTT. Residues: CASSPTSGYTGELFF.

The chain uses TRBV3-1 (or the pseudogene TRBV3-2) and TRBJ1-2; D gene uncertain. This CDR3 contains 20 residues. Trimming took 3 bases from V and 6 from J, leaving 32 bases between them. From germline, CDR1 is LGHDT and CDR2 YNNKEL (reference sequence). CDR3 sequence reads: CASSHKGGIGWLRGSDGYTF. The CDR3 nucleotides are TGTGCCAGCAGCCATAAAGGAGGTATTGGGTGGTTACGCGGGTCCGATGGCTACACCTTC.

The chain recombines TRBV24-1 with TRBJ2-5; 8 bases are shared with TRBD1. The CDR3 has 13 residues. Trimming removed 4 bases from V and 7 bases from J; junction bases left unmatched: 4. The germline gives CDR1 KGHDR, CDR2 SFDVKD. The CDR3: CATSDRGLGTQYF. Here the CDR3 DNA reads TGTGCCACCAGTGACAGGGGGCTGGGGACCCAGTACTTC.

The genes are TRBV10-2 and TRBJ2-1; D unresolved. The CDR3 is 13 amino acids. Deletions cut 2 bases from V and 10 bases from J, with 12 bases between. The germline gives CDR1 WSHSY, CDR2 SAAADI. CDR3 in DNA: TGCGCCAGCAGTGAGGAAACTAAACCCGAGCAGTTCTTC. It yields the protein CASSEETKPEQFF.

V usage is TRBV5-1 and J usage is TRBJ1-2; D uncertain. The germline CDR1 and CDR2 sequences are SGHRS and YFSETQ. Trimming took off 0 bases at V and 2 bases at J, with 8 bases between the two ends. The CDR3 extends over 14 amino acids. The CDR3 sequence: CASSLVTGNYGYTF. The DNA of the CDR3 is TGCGCCAGCAGCTTGGTTACGGGGAACTATGGCTACACCTTC. The entire variable domain, with the rest obtained from reference TRBV5-1 and TRBJ1-2, is as follows: KAGVTQTPRYLIKTRGQQVTLSCSPISGHRSVSWYQQTPGQGLQFLFEYFSETQRNKGNFPGRFSGRQFSNSRSEMNVSTLELGDSALYLCASSLVTGNYGYTFGSGTRLTVV.

The rearrangement joins TRBV3-1 (or the pseudogene TRBV3-2) to TRBJ1-6, with D unresolved. The CDR3 is 15 residues long. CDR1 and CDR2 from the germline V gene are LGHDT and YNNKEL (reference sequence). V dropped 1 base and J dropped 9 bases, with 13 bases sitting between them. The CDR3 nucleotides read TGTGCCAGCAGCCAAGCAACGGGTGTTAGTTCACCCCTCCACTTT. Its protein product is CASSQATGVSSPLHF.

The V and J genes are TRBV5-1 and TRBJ2-7; TRBD2 agrees at 7 bases. This CDR3 is 14 amino acids long. Germline loops: CDR1 SGHRS, CDR2 YFSETQ. With 4 bases clipped from V and 0 bases from J, the junction kept 4 bases outside the gene matches. CDR3 DNA sequence: TGCGCCAGCAGCGGACTAGAGAGCTCCTACGAGCAGTACTTC. Protein sequence: CASSGLESSYEQYF.

The V call is TRBV3-1 (or the pseudogene TRBV3-2), the J call TRBJ2-1; TRBD2 agrees at 7 bases. The CDR3 length is 15 residues. The germline CDR1 and CDR2 sequences are LGHDT and YNNKEL (reference sequence). Trimming at V came to 7 bases and at J to 9 bases, leaving 15 bases not matched to a gene. As DNA, the CDR3 is TGTGCCAGCACCCCAGGGACTACCAGCCTTCTTGAGCAGTTCTTC. This codes for CASTPGTTSLLEQFF.

The chain joins TRBV7-9 to TRBJ2-1, with D perhaps TRBD2 (6 bases). Deletions cut 1 base from V and 8 bases from J, with 9 bases between. CDR1 is SEHNR and CDR2 is FQNEAQ in the germline V gene (reference sequence). CDR3 size: 13 residues. CDR3: CASSLGTMDEQFF. The CDR3, as DNA: TGTGCCAGCAGCTTAGGGACTATGGATGAGCAGTTCTTC.

The chain uses TRBV6-5 and TRBJ1-2; weak D call: TRBD1 (6 bases). This CDR3 is 12 amino acids long. V shed 7 bases and J shed 5 bases, with 11 bases lying between them. Germline V lookup: CDR1 MNHEY, CDR2 SVGAGI. The CDR3 coding sequence is TGTGCCAGCACCGGGACAATATATGGCTACACCTTC. It translates to CASTGTIYGYTF.

V usage is TRBV23-1 and J usage is TRBJ1-3; 8 bases align to TRBD1. TRBV23-1 is treated as an ORF (open reading frame) with a function not yet certain. The CDR3 is made up of 15 amino acids. The J segment lost 6 bases and the V segment lost 0 bases, leaving 4 bases of the junction unmatched. In DNA form, the CDR3 reads TGCGCCAGCAGTCAATCACCAGGGGGCGAAAACACCATATATTTT. It specifies CASSQSPGGENTIYF.

This chain uses TRBV2 with TRBJ1-1; TRBD1 matches at 8 bases. Germline V gene sequence: CDR1 SNHLY, CDR2 FYNNEI. V shed 4 bases, J shed 2 bases, and the junction held 3 bases outside the gene matches. This CDR3 has 14 residues. DNA of the CDR3: TGTGCCAGCAGTGGGCAGGGGGCAAACACTGAAGCTTTCTTT. It yields the protein CASSGQGANTEAFF.

This chain uses TRBV7-9 with TRBJ2-4, with TRBD2 as a possible D gene (6 bases). The CDR3 is 16 amino acids. Between the trimmed V and J ends, which lost 5 bases and 3 bases, there was a span of 17 bases. CDR1 is SEHNR, CDR2 FQNEAQ, per germline (reference sequence). The CDR3: CASSGDGGFVKNIQYF. The CDR3 DNA sequence: TGTGCCAGCAGCGGCGACGGAGGGTTTGTCAAAAACATTCAGTACTTC.

The chain combines TRBV10-3 with TRBJ1-2, with D hard to call. This CDR3 contains 13 residues. Trimming stripped 2 bases from V and 4 bases from J, with 8 bases between. Germline V gene sequence: CDR1 ENHRY, CDR2 SYGVKD. The CDR3 region has the DNA TGTGCCATCAGTGAGGGGCAGCTCTATGGCTACACCTTC. Its translation: CAISEGQLYGYTF.